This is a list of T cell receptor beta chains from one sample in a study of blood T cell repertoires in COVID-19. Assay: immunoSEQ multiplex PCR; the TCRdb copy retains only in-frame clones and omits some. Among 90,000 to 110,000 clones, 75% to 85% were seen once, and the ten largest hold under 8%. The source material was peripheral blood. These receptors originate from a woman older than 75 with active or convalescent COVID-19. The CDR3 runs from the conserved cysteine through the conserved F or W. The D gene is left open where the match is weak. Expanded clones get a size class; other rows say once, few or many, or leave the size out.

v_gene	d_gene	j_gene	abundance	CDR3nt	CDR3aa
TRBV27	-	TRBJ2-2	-	TGTGCCAGCGGCCGGGGGGCAGGGGAAGCCGGGGAGCTGTTTTTT	CASGRGAGEAGELFF
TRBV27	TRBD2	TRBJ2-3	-	TGTGCCAGCAGTTCACACTCTAGCGGGATAACAGATACGCAGTATTTT	CASSSHSSGITDTQYF
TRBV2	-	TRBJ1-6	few	TGTGCCGGACGGGGGGCCTATAATTCACCCCTCCACTTT	CAGRGAYNSPLHF
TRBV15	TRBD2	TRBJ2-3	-	TGTGCCACCAGCAGAGATGGTCCAGGACTAGCGGGAGTCACTACGCAGTATTTT	CATSRDGPGLAGVTTQYF
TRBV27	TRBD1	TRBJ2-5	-	TGTGCCAGCAGTACCCTGACAGGGGTAGAGACCCAGTACTTC	CASSTLTGVETQYF
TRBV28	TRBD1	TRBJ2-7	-	TGTGCCTCCGAGCCTTTGGGGACAGGGCAATACGAGCAGTACTTC	CASEPLGTGQYEQYF
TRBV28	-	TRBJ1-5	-	TGTGCCAGCAGTCCACGGGGAGGGTATAGCAATCAGCCCCAGCATTTT	CASSPRGGYSNQPQHF
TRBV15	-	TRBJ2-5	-	TGTGCCACCAGCAGGGCACCCGGGGAGACCCAGTACTTC	CATSRAPGETQYF
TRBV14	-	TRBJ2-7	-	TGTGCCAGCAGCCTACCAGGGTCGGGCCAGCAGTACTTC	CASSLPGSGQQYF
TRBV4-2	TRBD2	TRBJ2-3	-	TGTGCCAGCAGCCATCGGGGGGACACAGATACGCAGTATTTT	CASSHRGDTDTQYF
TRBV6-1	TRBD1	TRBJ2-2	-	TGTGCCAGCAGTGACGCGCCAGGACAGGCCGCCAACACCGGGGAGCTGTTTTTT	CASSDAPGQAANTGELFF
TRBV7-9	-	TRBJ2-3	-	TGTGCCAGCAGCTTAGTTTCGGGAGAGTTCTCCGCAGATACGCAGTATTTT	CASSLVSGEFSADTQYF
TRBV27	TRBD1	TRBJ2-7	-	TGTGCCAGCAGCGGGGACAGCTACGAGCAGTACTTC	CASSGDSYEQYF
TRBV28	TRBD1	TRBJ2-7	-	TGTGCCAGCAGTTTCCACGAGGGGACAGTTGCCTCCTACGAGCAGTACTTC	CASSFHEGTVASYEQYF
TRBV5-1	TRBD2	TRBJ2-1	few	TGCGCCAGCAGCGCTAGCGGCAGCTCCTACAATGAGCAGTTCTTC	CASSASGSSYNEQFF
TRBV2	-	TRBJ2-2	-	TGTGCCAGCAATTGGGAGGCGAACACCGGGGAGCTGTTTTTT	CASNWEANTGELFF
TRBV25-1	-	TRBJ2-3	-	TGTGCCAGCAGTCCCCTGAGCACAGATACGCAGTATTTT	CASSPLSTDTQYF
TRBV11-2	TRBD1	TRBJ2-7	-	TGTGCCAGCAGCTCGACGGGACAGGTGGCCTACGAGCAGTACTTC	CASSSTGQVAYEQYF
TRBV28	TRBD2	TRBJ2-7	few	TGTGCCAGCAGCAGGGGACTAGCGGGCTACTACGAGCAGTACTTC	CASSRGLAGYYEQYF
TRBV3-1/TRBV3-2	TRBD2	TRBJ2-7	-	TGTGCCAGCAGCCATGGCCGACTAGCGGGCGAGCAGTACTTC	CASSHGRLAGEQYF
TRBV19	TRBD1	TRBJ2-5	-	TGTGCCAGTAGTATCTGGACAGGGGGCCGTGAAGAGACCCAGTACTTC	CASSIWTGGREETQYF
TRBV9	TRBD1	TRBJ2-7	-	TGTGCCAGTGGGACAGGGGGGTCCTACGAGCAGTACTTC	CASGTGGSYEQYF
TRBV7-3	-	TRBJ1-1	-	TGTGCCAGCAGCTCACAGGGATGGAACACTGAAGCTTTCTTT	CASSSQGWNTEAFF
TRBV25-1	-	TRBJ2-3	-	TGTGCCAGCAGTGAATCAGGGAACACAGATACGCAGTATTTT	CASSESGNTDTQYF
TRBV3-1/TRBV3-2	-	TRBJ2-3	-	TGTGCCAGCAGCCAAGATATACTAGTCAGCACAGATACGCAGTATTTT	CASSQDILVSTDTQYF
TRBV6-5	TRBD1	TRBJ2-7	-	TGTGCCAGCAGACCGGACAGGGGGACCTACGAGCAGTACTTC	CASRPDRGTYEQYF
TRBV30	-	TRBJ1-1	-	TGTGCCTGGAGCCCGACAGGATTTGGCGGGGGTTTGAACACTGAAGCTTTCTTT	CAWSPTGFGGGLNTEAFF
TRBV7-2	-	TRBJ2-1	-	TGTGCCAGCAGCTTAGGACTAGGGTTCAATGAGCAGTTCTTC	CASSLGLGFNEQFF
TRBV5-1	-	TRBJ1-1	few	TGCGCCAGCAGCTTGGAATCAATGAACACTGAAGCTTTCTTT	CASSLESMNTEAFF
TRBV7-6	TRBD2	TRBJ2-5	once	TGTGCCAGCAGCCGACGACTAGCGGGCCAAGAGACCCAGTACTTC	CASSRRLAGQETQYF
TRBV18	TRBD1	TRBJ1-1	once	TGTGCCAGCTCAAAACAGGGGGGGAACACTGAAGCTTTCTTT	CASSKQGGNTEAFF
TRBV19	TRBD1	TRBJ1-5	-	TGTGCCAGTAGTAAGGGGCCGGGACAGGGTAATCAGCCCCAGCATTTT	CASSKGPGQGNQPQHF